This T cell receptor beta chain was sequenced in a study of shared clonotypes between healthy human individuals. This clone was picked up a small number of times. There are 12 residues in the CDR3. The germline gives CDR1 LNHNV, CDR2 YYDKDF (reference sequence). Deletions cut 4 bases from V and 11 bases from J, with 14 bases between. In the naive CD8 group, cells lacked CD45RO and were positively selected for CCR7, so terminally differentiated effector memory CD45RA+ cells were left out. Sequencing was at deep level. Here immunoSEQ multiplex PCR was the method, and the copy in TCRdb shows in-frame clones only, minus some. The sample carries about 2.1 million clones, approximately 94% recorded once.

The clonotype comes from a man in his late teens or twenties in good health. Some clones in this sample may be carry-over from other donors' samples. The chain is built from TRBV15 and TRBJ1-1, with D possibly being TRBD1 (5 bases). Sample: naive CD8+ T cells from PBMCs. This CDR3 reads CATSTRDGGAFF. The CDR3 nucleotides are TGTGCCACCAGCACACGGGACGGCGGGGCTTTCTTT.